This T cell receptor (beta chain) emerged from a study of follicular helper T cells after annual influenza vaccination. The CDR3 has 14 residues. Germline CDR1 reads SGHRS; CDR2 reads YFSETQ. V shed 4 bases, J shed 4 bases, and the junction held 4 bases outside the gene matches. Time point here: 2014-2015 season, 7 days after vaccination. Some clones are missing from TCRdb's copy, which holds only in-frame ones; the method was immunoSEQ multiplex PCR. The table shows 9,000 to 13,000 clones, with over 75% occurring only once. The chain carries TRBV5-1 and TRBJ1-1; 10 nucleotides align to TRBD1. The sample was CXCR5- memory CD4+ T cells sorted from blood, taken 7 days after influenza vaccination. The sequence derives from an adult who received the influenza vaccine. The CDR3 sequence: CASSVGQGGTEAFF. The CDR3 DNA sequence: TGCGCCAGCAGCGTAGGACAGGGGGGCACTGAAGCTTTCTTT.